This T cell receptor (beta chain) was captured by sequencing in a study of T cell repertoires in cytomegalovirus infection. In the study overall: Through public TCR beta signatures, both CMV infection and matching HLA type were indicated. Overall study findings and caveats: Dominating the ex vivo response were HLA-C-restricted CMV-specific TCR beta clonotypes. The cumulative frequency of public TCR beta families identified carriers of CMV plus the relevant HLA.

V lost 5 bases, J lost 4 bases, and 8 bases stayed unmatched. Looked up from germline, CDR1 is SEHNR and CDR2 is FQNEAQ (reference sequence). This CDR3 is 15 amino acids long. TCRdb reprocessed the reads via MiXCR and lists one record per CDR3 protein. Of around 210,000 distinct CDR3 sequences detected, roughly 6.5% appear once; the ten largest clones hold around 6.9%. Many counts were recorded for this clonotype. Its target is not known. The material sequenced was PBMCs. This chain connects TRBV7-9 to TRBJ1-3; 7 bases line up with TRBD1. This TCR was sampled from a human donor in good health (CMV status not recorded). Some clones in this sample may be carry-over from other donors' samples. Here the CDR3 reads CASSPTTGTGNTIYF. CDR3 bases: TGTGCCAGCAGCCCGACGACAGGGACGGGAAACACCATATATTTT. The full variable domain, completed using reference TRBV7-9 and TRBJ1-3, is DTGVSQNPRHKITKRGQNVTFRCDPISEHNRLYWYRQTLGQGPEFLTYFQNEAQLEKSRLLSDRFSAERPKGSFSTLEIQRTEQGDSAMYLCASSPTTGTGNTIYFGEGSWLTVV.